A selection of T cell receptor beta chains follows, all from one sample in a study of human T cells and chemical hapten exposure. TCRdb re-derived calls from the RACE reads in MiXCR, one entry per CDR3 protein. In the table there are 300,000 to 450,000 distinct CDR3 sequences, around 5.5% of which are singletons. The sample consisted of whole blood, taken in connection with sensitization to the hapten diphenylcyclopropenone (DPC). The receptors originated from a woman aged 50 to 60 with alopecia areata. Some clones in this sample may be carry-over from other donors' samples. The CDR3 runs from the conserved cysteine through the conserved F or W. A D gene is named only where the DNA matches it firmly. Some rows have no size entry. The others give once, few or many, or a class for an expanded clone.

CDR3nt: TGTGCCAGCACCACGAGGGAGGGGTTGTCTTTCTTT
CDR3aa: CASTTREGLSFF
abundance: few
j_gene: TRBJ1-1
v_gene: TRBV2
d_gene: -

CDR3nt: TGTGCCAGCAGTTTGGAAAGGGAAGGGAGCACAGATACGCAGTATTTT
CDR3aa: CASSLEREGSTDTQYF
abundance: many
j_gene: TRBJ2-3
v_gene: TRBV28
d_gene: -

CDR3nt: TGTGCCAGCAGGGGACAGGGGGCGGACACTGAAGCTTTCTTT
CDR3aa: CASRGQGADTEAFF
abundance: -
j_gene: TRBJ1-1
v_gene: TRBV25-1
d_gene: TRBD1

CDR3nt: TGTGCCACCAGTGATCCCAGGACGGATGAGCAGTACTTC
CDR3aa: CATSDPRTDEQYF
abundance: -
j_gene: TRBJ2-7
v_gene: TRBV24-1
d_gene: -

CDR3nt: TGTGCCAGCAGTGAATGGCTCTATGGCTACACCTTC
CDR3aa: CASSEWLYGYTF
abundance: -
j_gene: TRBJ1-2
v_gene: TRBV6-1
d_gene: -

CDR3nt: TGTGCCAGCAGCCTCGAACCAGGGGGAGGCACTGAAGCTTTCTTT
CDR3aa: CASSLEPGGGTEAFF
abundance: few
j_gene: TRBJ1-1
v_gene: TRBV9
d_gene: TRBD1

CDR3nt: TGTGCCAGCATCGCCAGCGACAGGACGAATGAGCAGTTCTTC
CDR3aa: CASIASDRTNEQFF
abundance: few
j_gene: TRBJ2-1
v_gene: TRBV6-5
d_gene: -

CDR3nt: TGCGCCAGCAGCTCGCTAGCGGGGAACACAGATACGCAGTATTTT
CDR3aa: CASSSLAGNTDTQYF
abundance: -
j_gene: TRBJ2-3
v_gene: TRBV5-1
d_gene: TRBD2

CDR3nt: TGCGCCAGCAGCCAGCAGTCTTCGACAGGATCACCCCTCCACTTT
CDR3aa: CASSQQSSTGSPLHF
abundance: many
j_gene: TRBJ1-6
v_gene: TRBV5-1
d_gene: -

CDR3nt: TGTGCCAGCAGTATCCGGACGGCCTACGAGCAGTACTTC
CDR3aa: CASSIRTAYEQYF
abundance: many
j_gene: TRBJ2-7
v_gene: TRBV28
d_gene: -

CDR3nt: TGTGCCAGCAGCCAAAAAGGAAGGGGGCCAAGGGCCCAGTACTTC
CDR3aa: CASSQKGRGPRAQYF
abundance: few
j_gene: TRBJ2-5
v_gene: TRBV3-1
d_gene: TRBD1

CDR3nt: TGTGCCAGCAGAGCCGGAACCTCGTACACTGAAGCTTTCTTT
CDR3aa: CASRAGTSYTEAFF
abundance: -
j_gene: TRBJ1-1
v_gene: TRBV14
d_gene: -

CDR3nt: TGTGCCAGCAGTCCAGGACAGAACACCGGGGAGCTGTTTTTT
CDR3aa: CASSPGQNTGELFF
abundance: many
j_gene: TRBJ2-2
v_gene: TRBV12-3/TRBV12-4
d_gene: -

CDR3nt: TGTGCCAGCAGTTTAACCCGAAGCGTTGGAAACACCATATATTTT
CDR3aa: CASSLTRSVGNTIYF
abundance: many
j_gene: TRBJ1-3
v_gene: TRBV12-3/TRBV12-4
d_gene: -

CDR3nt: TGCAGTGCTACCGGTAGAGCGTGGAACACCGGGGAGCTGTTTTTT
CDR3aa: CSATGRAWNTGELFF
abundance: many
j_gene: TRBJ2-2
v_gene: TRBV20-1
d_gene: -

CDR3nt: TGTGCCACCAACCGTGGGGGCGGGAGCTCCGAGCAGTACTTC
CDR3aa: CATNRGGGSSEQYF
abundance: few
j_gene: TRBJ2-7
v_gene: TRBV12-3/TRBV12-4
d_gene: -

CDR3nt: TGTGCCACCAGTGATTACGCCGTGGGGGTCACCGGGGAGCTGTTTTTT
CDR3aa: CATSDYAVGVTGELFF
abundance: many
j_gene: TRBJ2-2
v_gene: TRBV24-1
d_gene: -

CDR3nt: TGTGCCAGCAGTTACAGGGGCCGCGAAACTTTCTTT
CDR3aa: CASSYRGRETFF
abundance: -
j_gene: TRBJ1-1
v_gene: TRBV28
d_gene: TRBD1

CDR3nt: TGTGCCAGCAGTGGAAACGGACTAGCGGGAGAGACCCAGTACTTC
CDR3aa: CASSGNGLAGETQYF
abundance: -
j_gene: TRBJ2-5
v_gene: TRBV2
d_gene: TRBD2

CDR3nt: TGTGCCAGCAGTTCGGGACTAGCGACCTACGAGCAGTACTTC
CDR3aa: CASSSGLATYEQYF
abundance: many
j_gene: TRBJ2-7
v_gene: TRBV27
d_gene: TRBD2

CDR3nt: TGTGCCAGCACCCGAGGGGACTCTGGAAACACCATATATTTT
CDR3aa: CASTRGDSGNTIYF
abundance: many
j_gene: TRBJ1-3
v_gene: TRBV6-1
d_gene: -

CDR3nt: TGTGCCAGCAGCCCGCACCGGGACAGGAACAATGAGCAGTTCTTC
CDR3aa: CASSPHRDRNNEQFF
abundance: few
j_gene: TRBJ2-1
v_gene: TRBV3-1
d_gene: TRBD1

CDR3nt: TGCGCCAGCAGCGTGACAGGGTTTAGCAATCAGCCCCAGCATTTT
CDR3aa: CASSVTGFSNQPQHF
abundance: few
j_gene: TRBJ1-5
v_gene: TRBV5-1
d_gene: TRBD1

CDR3nt: TGTGCCAGCAGCTTAAGGGGGGAAAACCTGTTTTTT
CDR3aa: CASSLRGENLFF
abundance: -
j_gene: TRBJ1-4
v_gene: TRBV25-1
d_gene: -

CDR3nt: TGTGCCAGCAGTACCAGACTAGCGGGAGGCCGGGGTGAGCAGTTCTTC
CDR3aa: CASSTRLAGGRGEQFF
abundance: few
j_gene: TRBJ2-1
v_gene: TRBV2
d_gene: TRBD2

CDR3nt: TGTGCCAGCAGCCCCGCTGGGCGAGGTACGCAGTATTTT
CDR3aa: CASSPAGRGTQYF
abundance: -
j_gene: TRBJ2-3
v_gene: TRBV11-2
d_gene: -

CDR3nt: TGTGCCAGCAGGGAGAGCGGGGGGCCCGATGAGCAGTTCTTC
CDR3aa: CASRESGGPDEQFF
abundance: few
j_gene: TRBJ2-1
v_gene: TRBV12-3/TRBV12-4
d_gene: TRBD2

CDR3nt: TGTGCCAGCGTGAGGACAGGCAATCAGCCCCAGCATTTT
CDR3aa: CASVRTGNQPQHF
abundance: few
j_gene: TRBJ1-5
v_gene: TRBV2
d_gene: -

CDR3nt: TGTGCCAGCAGCTTAGGCGGACTGGCCGTGGGCGAGCAGTACTTC
CDR3aa: CASSLGGLAVGEQYF
abundance: many
j_gene: TRBJ2-7
v_gene: TRBV13
d_gene: -